The 15 T cell receptor beta chains presented below share a single source sample, sequenced in a study. TCRdb itself ran the 5' RACE reads through MiXCR, one entry per CDR3 protein. The sample holds fewer than 25,000 distinct CDR3 sequences, about 30% seen once. The sequencing sample was made of tumor-infiltrating naive CD4+ T cells sorted from the breast tumor. Regarding subset: naive CD4+ T cells, CD4+CD45RA+CD25-. The origin of the receptors is a female donor with breast cancer.

This clonotype was counted only a few times. The V call is TRBV25-1, the J call TRBJ2-3; D is unclear. With 2 bases removed from V and 6 bases from J, the gap between germline ends came to 6 bases. The germline V gene has CDR1 MGHDK and CDR2 SYGVNS. This CDR3 region has 12 residues. CDR3: CASSEALDTQYF. CDR3 sequence (DNA): TGTGCCAGCAGTGAAGCGTTGGATACGCAGTATTTT.

This clonotype is medium-sized by share. This chain connects TRBV6-5 to TRBJ2-1; 9 bases are a match to TRBD2. From germline, CDR1 is MNHEY and CDR2 SVGAGI. After removal of 0 bases from V and 0 bases from J, the junction contained 12 bases not matched to a gene. The CDR3 contains 20 residues. The CDR3 DNA reads as TGTGCCAGCAGTTACTCTCGGCTAGCGGGGTATTCTCGCTCCTACAATGAGCAGTTCTTC. Its protein is CASSYSRLAGYSRSYNEQFF.

For this clonotype: This CDR3 fails to terminate in the conserved phenylalanine or tryptophan, so it likely reflects a read error. It is unclear where the CDR3 begins or ends on the DNA, so no DNA is shown, and the CDR3 is as TCRdb lists it. The chain carries TRBV4-1 and TRBJ1-3. CDR1 is MGHRA and CDR2 is YSYEKL in the germline V gene. From its first to its last residue, the CDR3 has 13 amino acids. CDR3 protein: CASSLPSGNTMYL.

The gene calls are TRBV18 and TRBJ1-1; 10 nucleotides align to TRBD1. With V trimmed by 3 bases and J by 3 bases, 4 bases remained unmatched. CDR3 length: 15 residues. CDR1 is KGHSH, CDR2 LQKENI, per germline. The CDR3 nucleotides are TGTGCCAGCTCACCCGAAGACAGGGGGCACACTGAAGCTTTCTTT. It is translated as CASSPEDRGHTEAFF.

Here the CDR3 DNA reads TGTGCCAGCAGCCTCCGACTGGACGGAACACAGTTCTTC. Its translation: CASSLRLDGTQFF. This chain links TRBV13 with TRBJ2-1; no clear D. V was clipped by 5 bases and J by 13 bases, with 18 bases between them. This CDR3 comprises 13 residues. Looked up from germline, CDR1 is PRHDT and CDR2 is FYEKMQ (reference sequence).

To note about this clonotype: This may stem from a read error, because a much larger clone lies one nucleotide away. J is TRBJ2-1 and V is TRBV5-1; a weak D match, TRBD1 (5 bases). The germline V gene encodes CDR1 SGHRS and CDR2 YFSETQ. The CDR3 is 16 amino acids. The DNA of the CDR3 is TGCGCCAGCAGCTTGGTGACAGCGAGCTCCTGCAATGAGCAGTTCTTC. Encoded protein: CASSLVTASSCNEQFF.

The chain joins TRBV3-1 to TRBJ2-1; maybe TRBD2 (6 bases). The V gene's germline CDR1 is LGHDT and CDR2 YNNKEL (reference sequence). V dropped 5 bases and J dropped 9 bases, with 8 bases sitting between them. The CDR3 runs 11 residues. The CDR3 sequence: CASSVGGEQFF. Here the CDR3 DNA reads TGTGCCAGCAGCGTGGGGGGTGAGCAGTTCTTC.

The CDR3 DNA follows: TGTGCCAGCTCACCGACAGGGGCGAACACCGGGGAGCTGTTTTTT. As protein: CASSPTGANTGELFF. This chain uses TRBV18 with TRBJ2-2, with TRBD1 identical over 8 bases. The CDR3 runs 15 residues. V lost 3 bases, J lost 0 bases, and 0 bases stayed unmatched. Germline assignment: CDR1 KGHSH and CDR2 LQKENI.

Remarks on this clonotype: A much larger clone lies a single base off, so this may be a read error. This chain connects TRBV7-3 to TRBJ1-1; D gene uncertain. The CDR3 totals 13 residues. Per germline, CDR1 SGHTA and CDR2 FQGTGA. The CDR3 DNA is TGTGCCAGCAGCATCCAGGTGAACGCTGAAGCTTTCTTT. It codes for CASSIQVNAEAFF.

In its sample, this clonotype was seen many times. This rearrangement joins TRBV12-3 or TRBV12-4 to TRBJ2-5; D remains unclear. Trimming left V 3 bases short and J 5 bases short, with 4 bases between. The CDR3 is 11 residues long. CDR3 amino acids: CASSFKETQYF. CDR3 bases: TGTGCCAGCAGTTTCAAGGAGACCCAGTACTTC.

This clonotype has at least ten counts. The chain carries TRBV5-1 and TRBJ2-7; D remains unclear. Per the germline V gene, CDR1 is SGHRS and CDR2 is YFSETQ. V lost 0 bases, J lost 1 base, and 11 bases lay in between. The CDR3 is made up of 15 amino acids. The CDR3 DNA follows: TGCGCCAGCAGCTTGGGTTCGGGCCAATCCTACGAGCAGTACTTC. Translating gives CASSLGSGQSYEQYF.

In regard to this clonotype: At one boundary the junction diverges from the germline segment, which might be a read error. V and J are TRBV5-1 and TRBJ2-1; D gene unclear. The germline gives CDR1 SGHRS, CDR2 YFSETQ. There are 13 residues in the CDR3. The CDR3 DNA sequence: TGCGCCAGCAGCTTGGGGCTCGACAAAGAGCAGTCCTTC. Translated: CASSLGLDKEQSF.

As to this clonotype: Possible read error: a much larger clone is one base away. V is TRBV6-1 and J is TRBJ1-5, with 7 bases identical to TRBD1. The germline V gene encodes CDR1 MNHNS and CDR2 SASEGT. This CDR3 has 16 residues. V trimming: 5 bases; J trimming: 4 bases; junction bases outside the gene matches: 11. This CDR3 is CASSTIFDRENQPQHF. DNA of the CDR3: TGTGCCAGCAGTACCATTTTCGACAGGGAGAATCAGCCCCAGCATTTT.

The V and J genes are TRBV3-1 and TRBJ2-7; no reliable D call. The V end was cut by 4 bases, the J end by 6 bases, with 16 bases between. The CDR3 has 14 residues. Looked up from germline, CDR1 is LGHDT and CDR2 is YNNKEL (reference sequence). In nucleotides, the CDR3 is TGTGCCAGCAGCCCAGGCCATACGGGCGTCGAGCAGTACTTC. Protein sequence: CASSPGHTGVEQYF.

This clonotype has more than one count but fewer than ten. This could be a read error, since a much larger clone is one nucleotide away. This sequence joins TRBV21-1 and TRBJ1-5. TRBV21-1 is reported as a pseudogene. The CDR3 runs to 12 residues. The CDR3 DNA reads TGTGCCAGGGGTACGAGCAATCAGCCCCTGCATTTT. Residues: CARGTSNQPLHF.